Here is one T cell receptor (beta chain) with its context. Its antigen is not known. The entry originates in a study of cytomegalovirus exposure and HLA in healthy donors. Background on the study: Early released data had around 88 million unique TCRs, all coming from HLA-typed donors.

Study-wide points: Among TCR beta chains, those listed as cytomegalovirus-associated numbered fewer than 200.

CDR3 size: 14 residues. CDR1 and CDR2 (germline): SGHTA, FQGNSA. V dropped 5 bases and J dropped 2; count of bases not matched to a gene: 2. Use of 60 Vbeta and 13 Jbeta primers characterized the PCR. TCRdb's copy holds only in-frame clones and misses some; the assay was immunoSEQ multiplex PCR. The data hold around 150,000 clones, with 82% observed a single time. The sequence came from a man aged 45-60 years in good health and CMV-seropositive. This sequence joins TRBV7-2 and TRBJ2-7; 11 bases fit TRBD1. The sequenced material came from PBMCs. CDR3 sequence reads: CASSRDRGTYEQYF. As DNA, the CDR3 is TGTGCCAGCAGCAGGGACAGGGGGACCTACGAGCAGTACTTC.